The 20 T cell receptor beta chains presented below share a single source sample, sequenced in a study of T cells in Graves' hyperthyroidism and ophthalmopathy. Amplified TCR beta CDR3 regions came from RNA transcripts. HTBI primers were the set used in a first-round RT-PCR of the TCR CDR3. TCRdb recomputed calls from the multiplex PCR reads with MiXCR, one row per CDR3 protein. The repertoire includes over 150,000 distinct CDR3 sequences, 15% to 20% of them detected once, and around 29% sits in the top ten. Sequencing input: blood. Receptors were obtained from a woman in her forties or fifties with Graves' hyperthyroidism.

This clonotype was found many times. The rearrangement uses TRBV6-5 and TRBJ2-5; the D is unclear. V gave up 2 bases and J gave up 1 base, with 8 bases separating them. Germline values: CDR1 MNHEY, CDR2 SVGAGI. The CDR3 extends over 14 amino acids. CDR3 nucleotides: TGTGCCAGCAGTTACCTCGGTTCCCAAGAGACCCAGTACTTC. Amino acid sequence: CASSYLGSQETQYF.

This clonotype was recorded many times. The chain combines TRBV3-1 with TRBJ1-1; tentatively, D is TRBD1 (5 bases). The ends were cut back, 4 bases at V and 2 bases at J, with 11 bases in the middle. This CDR3 is 14 amino acids long. From germline, CDR1 is LGHDT and CDR2 YNNKEL (reference sequence). In nucleotides, the CDR3 is TGTGCCAGCAGCCCAGTAAGGGGCAACACTGAAGCTTTCTTT. The encoded protein is CASSPVRGNTEAFF.

The rearrangement joins TRBV6-2 or TRBV6-3 to TRBJ1-5; D perhaps matches TRBD1 (5 bases). Deletions cut 6 bases from V and 0 bases from J, with 12 bases between. CDR3 length: 15 amino acids. The V gene's germline CDR1 is MNHEY and CDR2 SVGEGT. The chain's CDR3 is CASRSADSSNQPQHF. In nucleotides, the CDR3 is TGTGCCAGCAGGTCTGCCGACAGTAGCAATCAGCCCCAGCATTTT.

There are many counts of this clonotype. The chain is built from TRBV2 and TRBJ1-3; D is possibly TRBD1 (5 bases). V was shortened by 2 bases and J by 2 bases, with 10 bases between the two germline ends. The germline V gene encodes CDR1 SNHLY and CDR2 FYNNEI. This CDR3 comprises 15 residues. CDR3: CASSENGGTGNTIYF. The CDR3, as DNA: TGTGCCAGCAGTGAAAATGGGGGGACTGGAAACACCATATATTTT.

This clonotype was counted ten times or more. The CDR3 bases are TGTGCCAGCAGTCCCCTCGGAGCAATATATGGCTACACCTTC. Its protein product is CASSPLGAIYGYTF. This chain links TRBV27 with TRBJ1-2; D uncertain. Trimming removed 5 bases from V and 5 bases from J, with 15 bases in between. This CDR3 spans 14 amino acids. Germline-derived CDR1 and CDR2 are MNHEY and SMNVEV (reference sequence).

This clonotype was detected ten times or more. Here the CDR3 reads CASSEGPAETQYF. The CDR3 coding sequence is TGTGCCAGCAGTGAGGGGCCCGCGGAGACCCAGTACTTC. The gene calls are TRBV5-5 and TRBJ2-5; the D gene could be TRBD1 or TRBD2 (5 bases each). Germline V CDR1 and CDR2: SGHKS, YYEKEE (reference sequence). V was clipped by 5 bases and J by 5 bases, with 13 bases between them. This CDR3 has 13 amino acids. Drawing the rest from reference TRBV5-5 and TRBJ2-5, the complete variable domain is DAGVTQSPTHLIKTRGQQVTLRCSPISGHKSVSWYQQVLGQGPQFIFQYYEKEERGRGNFPDRFSARQFPNYSSELNVNALLLGDSALYLCASSEGPAETQYFGPGTRLLVL.

This clonotype was recorded at least ten times. The chain uses TRBV20-1 and TRBJ2-1; 10 bases line up with TRBD2. The CDR3 covers 14 residues. J gave up 4 bases and V 6 bases, and 6 bases lay outside the gene matches. Germline V gene data show CDR1 as DFQATT and CDR2 as SNEGSKA (reference sequence). CDR3 sequence: CSAKAGGLYNEQFF. DNA of the CDR3: TGCAGTGCGAAAGCGGGGGGGTTATACAATGAGCAGTTCTTC.

The J gene is TRBJ2-1, the V gene TRBV7-9, with TRBD1 identical over 11 bases. Germline values: CDR1 SEHNR, CDR2 FQNEAQ (reference sequence). With V trimmed by 3 bases and J by 5 bases, 3 bases remained unmatched. CDR3 size: 15 residues. This CDR3 is CASSLDRGRDNEQFF. In nucleotides, the CDR3 is TGTGCCAGCAGCTTGGACAGGGGGCGAGACAATGAGCAGTTCTTC.

This clonotype was observed at least ten times. The CDR3 sequence is CASSSSDTGELFF. In nucleotides, the CDR3 is TGCGCCAGCAGCTCTAGCGACACCGGGGAGCTGTTTTTT. V and J are TRBV5-1 and TRBJ2-2, with D possibly matching TRBD2 (6 bases). V lost 3 bases to trimming and J lost 3 bases, with 6 bases between them. The germline V gene encodes CDR1 SGHRS and CDR2 YFSETQ. The CDR3 has 13 amino acids.

The chain recombines TRBV6-6 with TRBJ1-5; 9 bases fit TRBD1. J was trimmed by 0 bases and V by 2 bases; bases with no gene match: 11. This CDR3 has 19 amino acids. Germline lookup yields CDR1 MNHNY and CDR2 SVGAGI (reference sequence). In DNA, the CDR3 is TGTGCCAGCAGTTACCCTCCGTGGGACAGGGAATATAGCAATCAGCCCCAGCATTTT. As protein: CASSYPPWDREYSNQPQHF.

The J gene is TRBJ1-1, the V gene TRBV10-2; D gene unclear. CDR3 length: 13 residues. CDR1 WSHSY and CDR2 SAAADI come from the germline V gene. With 3 bases removed from V and 1 base from J, the gap between germline ends came to 6 bases. For the CDR3, the DNA is TGCGCCAGCAGTGAAGGGAGGAACACTGAAGCTTTCTTT. It translates to CASSEGRNTEAFF.

This clonotype appeared a few times. V and J are TRBV18 and TRBJ1-3; no clear D gene. Germline V lookup: CDR1 KGHSH, CDR2 LQKENI. The CDR3 runs 16 residues. V dropped 0 bases and J dropped 0 bases, with 9 bases sitting between them. The CDR3 DNA is TGTGCCAGCTCACCACCGGGTGCCAGCTCTGGAAACACCATATATTTT. Amino acid sequence: CASSPPGASSGNTIYF.

This clonotype was seen ten or more times. The chain employs TRBV19 and TRBJ2-7; D not certain. This CDR3 comprises 16 residues. In germline, CDR1 is LNHDA, CDR2 SQIVND (reference sequence). Trimming left V 5 bases short and J 3 bases short, with 20 bases between. In DNA form, the CDR3 reads TGTGCCAGTAGTGATAACGGGTTATACGCCAGCTACGAGCAGTACTTC. Amino acid sequence: CASSDNGLYASYEQYF.

This clonotype has ten or more counts. The V call is TRBV2, the J call TRBJ2-3; 9 positions agree with TRBD1. The CDR3 is made up of 15 amino acids. V was pared by 7 bases and J by 5 bases, with 10 bases of the junction left unmatched. The germline gives CDR1 SNHLY, CDR2 FYNNEI. The CDR3 here is CASTPGQGTGDTQYF. The DNA of the CDR3 is TGTGCCAGCACTCCGGGACAGGGCACTGGAGATACGCAGTATTTT.

This clonotype was counted at least ten times. The CDR3 nucleotides are TGTGCCAGCAGTTTAAGGGGCCTAGGGTACACAGATACGCAGTATTTT. It is translated as CASSLRGLGYTDTQYF. The chain recombines TRBV28 with TRBJ2-3; weak D call: TRBD1 (5 bases). The CDR3 is 16 amino acids. The germline V gene encodes CDR1 MDHEN and CDR2 SYDVKM. Trimming stripped 2 bases from V and 2 bases from J, with 14 bases between.

This clonotype was counted ten times or more. The rearrangement uses TRBV28 and TRBJ1-5, with D possibly matching TRBD1 (5 bases). V lost 3 bases, J lost 7 bases, and 19 bases lay in between. The CDR3 spans 16 residues. Germline CDR1 reads MDHEN; CDR2 reads SYDVKM. CDR3 nucleotides: TGTGCCAGCAGTTTGGGGCCGGGAGTTTCAAGCCAGCCCCAGCATTTT. Its translation: CASSLGPGVSSQPQHF.

The chain is built from TRBV3-1 and TRBJ1-2; D remains ambiguous. The V end lost 4 bases, the J end lost 6 bases, and 15 bases lay between the germline ends. The CDR3 runs 14 residues. Germline-derived CDR1 and CDR2 are LGHDT and YNNKEL (reference sequence). CDR3 sequence reads: CASSRGRQINGYTF. The CDR3 DNA reads as TGTGCCAGCAGCCGCGGACGCCAGATAAATGGCTACACCTTC.

This clonotype was picked up a small number of times. The CDR3 bases are TGTGCCAGCAGTCCCCAAGTGAGGACCATATATTTT. This gives the protein CASSPQVRTIYF. V and J are TRBV28 and TRBJ1-3; D is unresolved. This CDR3 contains 12 residues. Germline V CDR1 and CDR2: MDHEN, SYDVKM. V was clipped by 5 bases and J by 10 bases, with 12 bases between them.

The chain joins TRBV5-1 to TRBJ1-1; 7 nucleotides agree with TRBD1. This CDR3 region has 14 residues. Germline CDR1 SGHRS, CDR2 YFSETQ. After removal of 5 bases from V and 0 bases from J, the junction contained 4 bases not matched to a gene. The CDR3 loop is CASRYDRVNTEAFF. CDR3 nucleotide sequence: TGCGCCAGCAGGTATGACAGGGTGAACACTGAAGCTTTCTTT. Filled out from reference TRBV5-1 and TRBJ1-1, the complete variable domain reads KAGVTQTPRYLIKTRGQQVTLSCSPISGHRSVSWYQQTPGQGLQFLFEYFSETQRNKGNFPGRFSGRQFSNSRSEMNVSTLELGDSALYLCASRYDRVNTEAFFGQGTRLTVV.

V gene TRBV12-3 or TRBV12-4 combines with J gene TRBJ2-3; D unresolved. The CDR3 consists of 11 residues. Trimming took off 7 bases at V and 6 bases at J, with 8 bases between the two ends. The CDR3 DNA reads as TGTGCCAGCACCTTGGGGGATACGCAGTATTTT. It specifies CASTLGDTQYF.